The clone carrying this T cell receptor beta chain was counted only a few times. TCRdb passed the 5' RACE reads through MiXCR, listing each CDR3 protein once. Among 500,000 or so distinct CDR3 sequences listed, 20% to 25% were seen once. These data are taken from a study of identical twins. Germline lookup yields CDR1 DFQATT and CDR2 SNEGSKA (reference sequence). V lost 0 bases to trimming and J lost 4 bases, with 12 bases between them. The CDR3 contains 14 residues. This same sample was also part of a study on T cells expressing NK-cell markers. From that paper: Sorted CD3+CD56-NKG2C+, CD3+CD56+NKG2C+ and CD3+CD56+NKG2C- T cells supplied the TCR beta repertoires.

V is TRBV20-1 and J is TRBJ1-2; no clear D gene. Sequenced material: CD4+ T cells sorted from blood. This clonotype was sampled from a woman in her late teens or twenties in good health. The CDR3: CSARDPDGIYGYTF. For the CDR3, the DNA is TGCAGTGCTAGAGACCCGGACGGGATCTATGGCTACACCTTC.